The 5 T cell receptor beta chains reported below all come from one sample, sequenced in a study of blood T cell repertoires in COVID-19. TCRdb's copy holds only in-frame clones and misses some; the assay was immunoSEQ multiplex PCR. Counted here are roughly 200,000 clones, 86% occurring once; the ten biggest clones make up 4.5% to 6.5%. The sequenced material came from PBMCs or T cells enriched from blood (not recorded which). Receptor source: a man in his forties with acute COVID-19.

The CDR3 nucleotides are TGTGCCAGCAGTTACGGGGGGACTGAAGCTTTCTTT. Protein sequence: CASSYGGTEAFF. The V gene is TRBV25-1, the J gene TRBJ1-1; D possibly corresponds to TRBD1 (5 bases). In germline, CDR1 is MGHDK, CDR2 SYGVNS. The CDR3 consists of 12 residues. V was cut by 5 bases and J by 5 bases, with 9 bases left in between.

J is TRBJ2-1 and V is TRBV7-9, with D maybe TRBD2 (6 bases). Trimming shortened V by 4 bases and J by 4 bases, and 14 bases separated the two germline ends. CDR1 is SEHNR and CDR2 is FQNEAQ in the germline V gene (reference sequence). The CDR3 consists of 15 residues. Written as DNA, the CDR3 is TGTGCCAGCAGCTGGGAGGAAGAAGTTTACAATGAGCAGTTCTTC. This codes for CASSWEEEVYNEQFF. The complete variable domain, with remaining parts taken from reference TRBV7-9 and TRBJ2-1, reads DTGVSQNPRHKITKRGQNVTFRCDPISEHNRLYWYRQTLGQGPEFLTYFQNEAQLEKSRLLSDRFSAERPKGSFSTLEIQRTEQGDSAMYLCASSWEEEVYNEQFFGPGTRLTVL.

J is TRBJ2-2 and V is TRBV9; TRBD2 matches at 9 bases. The trim removed 6 bases at V and 4 bases at J, leaving 16 bases unmatched. The CDR3 is made up of 18 amino acids. Germline V gene lookup returns CDR1 SGDLS and CDR2 YYNGEE. CDR3 sequence: CASTGKSSGRSGTGELFF. For the CDR3, the DNA is TGTGCCAGCACCGGTAAAAGTAGCGGGAGATCTGGCACCGGGGAGCTGTTTTTT.

The chain couples TRBV7-9 to TRBJ2-1, with 13 bases that match TRBD2. There are 14 residues in the CDR3. CDR1 SEHNR and CDR2 FQNEAQ come from the germline V gene (reference sequence). The J segment lost 7 bases and the V segment lost 3 bases, leaving 0 bases of the junction unmatched. The CDR3 region is CASSLTSGRNEQFF. The CDR3 DNA follows: TGTGCCAGCAGCTTGACTAGCGGGAGGAATGAGCAGTTCTTC.

The chain links TRBV4-1 to TRBJ1-5; D gene unclear. The V end was cut by 2 bases, the J end by 2 bases, with 16 bases between. Germline-derived CDR1 and CDR2 are MGHRA and YSYEKL. The CDR3 is made up of 17 amino acids. The CDR3 sequence: CASSQRAREGGNQPQHF. In nucleotides, the CDR3 is TGCGCCAGCAGCCAACGGGCGCGGGAGGGCGGCAATCAGCCCCAGCATTTT.